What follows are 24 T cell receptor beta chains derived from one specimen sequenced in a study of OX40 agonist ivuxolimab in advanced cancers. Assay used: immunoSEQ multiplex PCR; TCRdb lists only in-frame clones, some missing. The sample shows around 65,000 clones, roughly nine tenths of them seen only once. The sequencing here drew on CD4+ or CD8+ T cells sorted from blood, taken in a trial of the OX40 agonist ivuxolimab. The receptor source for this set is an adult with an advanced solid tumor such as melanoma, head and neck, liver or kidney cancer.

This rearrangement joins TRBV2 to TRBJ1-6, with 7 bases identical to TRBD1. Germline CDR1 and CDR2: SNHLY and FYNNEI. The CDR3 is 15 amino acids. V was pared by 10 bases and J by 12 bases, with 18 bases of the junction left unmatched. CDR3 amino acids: CATTTGASSSGPLHF. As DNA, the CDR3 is TGTGCCACTACAACAGGGGCCTCCTCCTCAGGACCCCTCCACTTT.

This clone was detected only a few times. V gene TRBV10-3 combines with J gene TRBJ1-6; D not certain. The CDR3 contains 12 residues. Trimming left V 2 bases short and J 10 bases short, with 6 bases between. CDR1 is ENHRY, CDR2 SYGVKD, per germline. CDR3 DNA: TGTGCCATCAGTGAGATAGAATCACCCCTCCACTTT. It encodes CAISEIESPLHF.

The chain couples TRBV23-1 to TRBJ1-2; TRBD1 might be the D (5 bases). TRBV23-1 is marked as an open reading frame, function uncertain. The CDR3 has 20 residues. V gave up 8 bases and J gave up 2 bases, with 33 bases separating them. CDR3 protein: CASFEIGFSGQDIPNYGYTF. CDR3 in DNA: TGCGCCAGCTTTGAAATTGGGTTTTCGGGGCAGGATATCCCCAACTATGGCTACACCTTC.

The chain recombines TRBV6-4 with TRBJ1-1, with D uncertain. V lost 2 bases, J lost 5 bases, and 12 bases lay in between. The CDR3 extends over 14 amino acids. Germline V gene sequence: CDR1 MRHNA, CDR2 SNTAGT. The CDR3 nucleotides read TGTGCCAGCAGTGACGAGATCTGGACGACTGAAGCTTTCTTT. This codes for CASSDEIWTTEAFF.

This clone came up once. DNA for the CDR3: TGCGCCAGCACGGCAGAAAAGGGACTCAACTCTGGAAACACCATATATTTT. It yields the protein CASTAEKGLNSGNTIYF. The chain uses TRBV10-2 and TRBJ1-3, with a weak D call TRBD1 (5 bases). This CDR3 is built from 17 residues. CDR1 is WSHSY, CDR2 SAAADI, per germline. Trimming pared 7 bases from V and 0 bases from J, leaving 19 bases between.

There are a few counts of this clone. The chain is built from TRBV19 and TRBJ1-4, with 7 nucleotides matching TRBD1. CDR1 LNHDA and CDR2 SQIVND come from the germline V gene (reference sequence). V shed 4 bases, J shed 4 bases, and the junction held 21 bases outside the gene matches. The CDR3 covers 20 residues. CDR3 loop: CASSTRAGTGTVLLNEKLFF. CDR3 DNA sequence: TGTGCCAGTAGTACACGGGCCGGGACCGGGACAGTGCTTCTTAATGAAAAACTGTTTTTT.

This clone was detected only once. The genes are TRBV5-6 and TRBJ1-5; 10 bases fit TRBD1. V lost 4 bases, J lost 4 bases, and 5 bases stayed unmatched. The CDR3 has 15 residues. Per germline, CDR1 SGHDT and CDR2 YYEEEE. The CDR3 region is CASSRQGAVNQPQHF. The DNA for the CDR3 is TGTGCCAGCAGCCGACAGGGGGCTGTGAATCAGCCCCAGCATTTT.

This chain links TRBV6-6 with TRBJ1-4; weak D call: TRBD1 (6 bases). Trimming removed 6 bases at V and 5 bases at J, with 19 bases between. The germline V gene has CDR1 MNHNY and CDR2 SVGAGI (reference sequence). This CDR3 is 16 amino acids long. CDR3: CASSPALGGGNEKLFF. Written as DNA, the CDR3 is TGTGCCAGCAGCCCCGCCTTGGGTGGGGGCAATGAAAAACTGTTTTTT.

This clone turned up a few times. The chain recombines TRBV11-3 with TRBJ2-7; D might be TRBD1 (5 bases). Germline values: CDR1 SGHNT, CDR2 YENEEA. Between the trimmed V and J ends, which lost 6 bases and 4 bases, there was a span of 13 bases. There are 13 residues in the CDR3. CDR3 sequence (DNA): TGTGCCAGCAGTGGGGCCTCCAAGTACGAGCAGTACTTC. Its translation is CASSGASKYEQYF.

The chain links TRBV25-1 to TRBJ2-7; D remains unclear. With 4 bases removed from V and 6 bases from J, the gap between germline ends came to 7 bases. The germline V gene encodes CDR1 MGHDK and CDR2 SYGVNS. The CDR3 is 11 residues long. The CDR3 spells CASSGKSEQYF. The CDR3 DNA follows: TGTGCCAGCAGTGGAAAATCCGAGCAGTACTTC.

As DNA, the CDR3 is TGTGCCAGCAGCTGGGAAAACCTTAGCAATCAGCCCCAGCATTTT. Encoded protein: CASSWENLSNQPQHF. V is TRBV5-5 and J is TRBJ1-5; no firm D call. Trimming took off 3 bases at V and 0 bases at J, with 10 bases between the two ends. Germline V CDR1 and CDR2: SGHKS, YYEKEE (reference sequence). The CDR3 totals 15 residues.

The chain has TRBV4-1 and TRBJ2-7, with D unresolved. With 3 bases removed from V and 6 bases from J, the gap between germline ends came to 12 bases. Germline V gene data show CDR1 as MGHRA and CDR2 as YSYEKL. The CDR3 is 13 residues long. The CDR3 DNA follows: TGCGCCAGCAGCCAGATGCTAGTGTTCGAGCAGTACTTC. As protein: CASSQMLVFEQYF.

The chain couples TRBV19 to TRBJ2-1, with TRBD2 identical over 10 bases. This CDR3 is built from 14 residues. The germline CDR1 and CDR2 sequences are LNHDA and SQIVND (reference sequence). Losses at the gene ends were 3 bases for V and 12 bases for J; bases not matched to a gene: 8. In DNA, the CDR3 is TGTGCCAGTAGTATTGGTCTAGCGGGAGCTTGGCAGTTCTTC. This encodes CASSIGLAGAWQFF.

The CDR3 DNA reads as TGTGCCAGAAGTCATACGGTGGTAGGGTACGAGCAGTACTTC. Translating gives CARSHTVVGYEQYF. The chain joins TRBV5-3 to TRBJ2-7; the D is unclear. TRBV5-3 is given ORF status, its function remaining uncertain. The CDR3 spans 14 residues. Trimming took off 5 bases at V and 4 bases at J, with 16 bases between the two ends.

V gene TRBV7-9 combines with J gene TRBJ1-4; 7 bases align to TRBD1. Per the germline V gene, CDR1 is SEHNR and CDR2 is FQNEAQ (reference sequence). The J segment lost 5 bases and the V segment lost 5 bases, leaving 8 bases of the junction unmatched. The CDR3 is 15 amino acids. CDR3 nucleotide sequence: TGTGCCAGCAGCAGAACCGGGACAGACAATGAAAAACTGTTTTTT. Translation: CASSRTGTDNEKLFF.

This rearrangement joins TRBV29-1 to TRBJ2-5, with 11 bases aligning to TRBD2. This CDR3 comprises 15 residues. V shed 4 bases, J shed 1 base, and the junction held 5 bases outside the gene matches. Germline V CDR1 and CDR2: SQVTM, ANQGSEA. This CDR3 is CSVADLAGGQETQYF. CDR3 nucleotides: TGCAGCGTTGCCGACCTAGCGGGGGGCCAAGAGACCCAGTACTTC.

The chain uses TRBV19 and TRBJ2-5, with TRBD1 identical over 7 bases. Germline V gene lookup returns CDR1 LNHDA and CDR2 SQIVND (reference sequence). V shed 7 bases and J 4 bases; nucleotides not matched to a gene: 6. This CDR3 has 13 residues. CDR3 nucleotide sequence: TGTGCCAGTATCGGGACAGAACGAGAGACCCAGTACTTC. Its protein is CASIGTERETQYF.

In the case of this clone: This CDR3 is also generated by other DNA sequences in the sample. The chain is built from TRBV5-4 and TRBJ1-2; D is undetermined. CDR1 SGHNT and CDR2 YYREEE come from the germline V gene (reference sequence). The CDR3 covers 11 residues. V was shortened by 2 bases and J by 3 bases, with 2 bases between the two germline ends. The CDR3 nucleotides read TGTGCCAGCAGCTTAGACTATGGCTACACCTTC. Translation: CASSLDYGYTF.

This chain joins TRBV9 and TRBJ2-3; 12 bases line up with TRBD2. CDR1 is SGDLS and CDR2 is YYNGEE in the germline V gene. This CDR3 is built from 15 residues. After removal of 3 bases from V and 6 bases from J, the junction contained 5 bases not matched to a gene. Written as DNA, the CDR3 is TGTGCCAGCAGCGCACTAGCGGGGGGAGGGGATACGCAGTATTTT. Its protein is CASSALAGGGDTQYF.

The CDR3 nucleotides read TGTGCCAGCTCACCTTCTCCGGGACAGGGCTACTATGGCTACACCTTC. Protein sequence: CASSPSPGQGYYGYTF. The chain employs TRBV18 and TRBJ1-2; TRBD1 matches at 9 bases. The CDR3 extends over 16 amino acids. V gave up 3 bases and J gave up 3 bases; unmatched junction bases: 8. CDR1 is KGHSH, CDR2 LQKENI, per germline.

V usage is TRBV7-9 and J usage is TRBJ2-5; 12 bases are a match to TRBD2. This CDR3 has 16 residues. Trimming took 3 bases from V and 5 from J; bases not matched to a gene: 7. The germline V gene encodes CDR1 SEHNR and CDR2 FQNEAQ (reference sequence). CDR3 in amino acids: CASSFSTSGGRETQYF. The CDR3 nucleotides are TGTGCCAGCAGCTTTTCGACTAGCGGGGGTAGGGAGACCCAGTACTTC. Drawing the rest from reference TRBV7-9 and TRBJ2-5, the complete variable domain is DTGVSQNPRHKITKRGQNVTFRCDPISEHNRLYWYRQTLGQGPEFLTYFQNEAQLEKSRLLSDRFSAERPKGSFSTLEIQRTEQGDSAMYLCASSFSTSGGRETQYFGPGTRLLVL.

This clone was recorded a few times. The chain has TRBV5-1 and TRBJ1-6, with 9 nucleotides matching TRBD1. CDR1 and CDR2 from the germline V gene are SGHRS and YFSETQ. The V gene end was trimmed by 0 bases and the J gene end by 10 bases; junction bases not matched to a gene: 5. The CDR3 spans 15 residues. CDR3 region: CASSLAGQGRSPLHF. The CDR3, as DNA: TGCGCCAGCAGCTTGGCCGGACAGGGGCGGTCACCCCTCCACTTT.

The CDR3 DNA reads TGTGCCAGTAGTAAAAACCGGGACACTGATAATTCACCCCTCCACTTT. Protein sequence: CASSKNRDTDNSPLHF. The chain joins TRBV19 to TRBJ1-6; a weak D match, TRBD1 (6 bases). The CDR3 is made up of 16 amino acids. With 4 bases removed from V and 5 bases from J, the gap between germline ends came to 15 bases. Germline assignment: CDR1 LNHDA and CDR2 SQIVND (reference sequence).

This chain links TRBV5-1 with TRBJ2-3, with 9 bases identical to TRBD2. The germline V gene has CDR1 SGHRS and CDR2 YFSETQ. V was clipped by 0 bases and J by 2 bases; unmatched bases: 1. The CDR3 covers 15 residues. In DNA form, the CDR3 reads TGCGCCAGCAGCTTGGGACTAGCGGCCACAGATACGCAGTATTTT. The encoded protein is CASSLGLAATDTQYF.